A selection of T cell receptor beta chains follows, all from one sample in a study of T cell changes during pregnancy in multiple sclerosis. Using immunoSEQ multiplex PCR, the repertoire was profiled, and TCRdb retains in-frame clones only, with some absent. The sample includes about 40,000 clones, around nine tenths seen only once; the top ten take 0.95% to 1.5%. The sequencing here drew on peripheral blood, taken before pregnancy. The origin of the receptors is a female donor with multiple sclerosis, enrolled in a pregnancy study. The CDR3 runs from the conserved cysteine through the conserved F or W. Fields, in order: V gene, D gene, clone size, J gene, CDR3 protein, CDR3 DNA. A D gene is named only where the DNA matches it firmly. Expanded clones get a size class; other rows say once, few or many, or leave the size out.

v_gene: TRBV28
d_gene: NA
abundance: NA
j_gene: TRBJ2-7
CDR3aa: CASSFIQATGEQYF
CDR3nt: TGTGCCAGCAGTTTCATACAGGCCACGGGCGAGCAGTACTTC

v_gene: TRBV4-2
d_gene: NA
abundance: NA
j_gene: TRBJ1-5
CDR3aa: CASSQDDKDFNQPQHF
CDR3nt: TGTGCCAGCAGCCAAGATGACAAGGACTTCAATCAGCCCCAGCATTTT

v_gene: TRBV13
d_gene: TRBD1
abundance: once
j_gene: TRBJ2-7
CDR3aa: CASSFQGQGPYEQYF
CDR3nt: TGTGCCAGCAGCTTCCAGGGACAGGGGCCCTACGAGCAGTACTTC

v_gene: TRBV28
d_gene: TRBD1
abundance: NA
j_gene: TRBJ2-5
CDR3aa: CASSTGGGQETQYF
CDR3nt: TGTGCCAGCAGCACAGGGGGCGGGCAAGAGACCCAGTACTTC

v_gene: TRBV7-9
d_gene: NA
abundance: NA
j_gene: TRBJ1-4
CDR3aa: CASSLGRRDNEKLFF
CDR3nt: TGTGCCAGCAGCTTAGGTCGCAGGGATAATGAAAAACTGTTTTTT

v_gene: TRBV27
d_gene: NA
abundance: once
j_gene: TRBJ2-7
CDR3aa: CASSLQGGHEQYF
CDR3nt: TGTGCCAGCAGTTTACAGGGTGGCCACGAGCAGTACTTC

v_gene: TRBV9
d_gene: NA
abundance: medium-sized
j_gene: TRBJ2-1
CDR3aa: CASSVDGTFSYNEQFF
CDR3nt: TGTGCCAGCAGCGTAGATGGGACTTTCTCCTACAATGAGCAGTTCTTC

v_gene: TRBV10-1
d_gene: NA
abundance: NA
j_gene: TRBJ2-7
CDR3aa: CASSESIGGGAYEQYF
CDR3nt: TGCGCCAGCAGTGAGTCGATCGGAGGGGGCGCGTACGAGCAGTACTTC

v_gene: TRBV2
d_gene: NA
abundance: NA
j_gene: TRBJ2-3
CDR3aa: CASRGATYMDTQYF
CDR3nt: TGTGCCAGCAGGGGGGCGACTTATATGGATACGCAGTATTTT

v_gene: TRBV15
d_gene: TRBD1
abundance: NA
j_gene: TRBJ1-2
CDR3aa: CATSGGDRGIYTF
CDR3nt: TGTGCCACCAGCGGAGGGGACAGGGGAATCTACACCTTC

v_gene: TRBV6-1
d_gene: TRBD1
abundance: NA
j_gene: TRBJ2-1
CDR3aa: CASRPGQNYNEQFF
CDR3nt: TGTGCCAGCAGACCGGGACAGAATTACAATGAGCAGTTCTTC